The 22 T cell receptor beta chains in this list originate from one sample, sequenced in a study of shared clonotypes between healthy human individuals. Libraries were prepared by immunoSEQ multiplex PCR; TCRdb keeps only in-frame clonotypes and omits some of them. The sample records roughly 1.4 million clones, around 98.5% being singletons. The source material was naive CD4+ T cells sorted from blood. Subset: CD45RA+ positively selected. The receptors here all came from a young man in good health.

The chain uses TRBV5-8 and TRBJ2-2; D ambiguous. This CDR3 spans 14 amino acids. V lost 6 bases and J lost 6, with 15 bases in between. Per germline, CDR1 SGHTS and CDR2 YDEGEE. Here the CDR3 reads CASTDAARPGELFF. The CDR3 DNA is TGTGCCAGCACCGACGCGGCCCGCCCCGGGGAGCTGTTTTTT.

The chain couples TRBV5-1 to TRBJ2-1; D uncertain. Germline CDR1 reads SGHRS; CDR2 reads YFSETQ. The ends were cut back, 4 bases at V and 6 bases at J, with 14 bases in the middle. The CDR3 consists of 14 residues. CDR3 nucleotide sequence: TGCGCCAGCAGCATAGACACCCACCCCAATGAGCAGTTCTTC. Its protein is CASSIDTHPNEQFF.

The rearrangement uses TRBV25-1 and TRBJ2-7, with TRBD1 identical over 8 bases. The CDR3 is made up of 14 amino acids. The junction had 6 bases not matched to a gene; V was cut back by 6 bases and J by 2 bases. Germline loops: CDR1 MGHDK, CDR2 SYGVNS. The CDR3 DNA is TGTGCCAGCAGAAGATCGACAGGGGCCTACGAGCAGTACTTC. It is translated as CASRRSTGAYEQYF.

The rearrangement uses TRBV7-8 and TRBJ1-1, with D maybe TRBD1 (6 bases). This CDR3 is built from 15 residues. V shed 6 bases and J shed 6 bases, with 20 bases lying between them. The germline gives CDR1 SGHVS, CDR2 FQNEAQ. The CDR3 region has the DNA TGTGCCAGCAGTTCAACCCAGGGGACGCAGGCTGAAGCTTTCTTT. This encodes CASSSTQGTQAEAFF.

CDR3 bases: TGTGCCAGCAGCTTAGGTGCCGGGACAGGGGGCTCGACCGGGGAGCTGTTTTTT. It yields the protein CASSLGAGTGGSTGELFF. The V gene is TRBV11-2, the J gene TRBJ2-2; 12 bases are shared with TRBD1. The V segment lost 1 base and the J segment 5 bases; nucleotides outside the gene matches: 8. The germline CDR1 and CDR2 sequences are SGHAT and FQNNGV. The CDR3 totals 18 residues.

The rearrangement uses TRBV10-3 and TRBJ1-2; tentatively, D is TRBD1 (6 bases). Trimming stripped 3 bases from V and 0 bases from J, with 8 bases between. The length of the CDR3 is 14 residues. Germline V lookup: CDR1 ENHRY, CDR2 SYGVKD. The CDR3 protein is CAISDNRANYGYTF. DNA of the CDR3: TGTGCCATCAGTGATAACAGGGCTAACTATGGCTACACCTTC.

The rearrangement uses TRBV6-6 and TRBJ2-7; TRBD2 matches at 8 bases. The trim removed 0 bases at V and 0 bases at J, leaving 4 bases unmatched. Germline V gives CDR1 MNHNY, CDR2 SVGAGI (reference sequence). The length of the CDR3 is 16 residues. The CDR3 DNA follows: TGTGCCAGCAGTTACTCTCGTAGCGGGAACTCCTACGAGCAGTACTTC. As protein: CASSYSRSGNSYEQYF.

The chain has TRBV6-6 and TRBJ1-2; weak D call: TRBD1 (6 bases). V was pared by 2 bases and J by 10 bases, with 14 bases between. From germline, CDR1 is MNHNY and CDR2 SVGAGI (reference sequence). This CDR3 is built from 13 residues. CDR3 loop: CASSYVLQGFYTF. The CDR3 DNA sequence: TGTGCCAGCAGTTACGTATTACAGGGTTTCTACACCTTC.

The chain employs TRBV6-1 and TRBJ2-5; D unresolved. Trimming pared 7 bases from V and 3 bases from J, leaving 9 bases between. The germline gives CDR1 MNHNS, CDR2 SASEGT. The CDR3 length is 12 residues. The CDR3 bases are TGTGCCAGCAACGACCCCGAAGAGACCCAGTACTTC. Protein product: CASNDPEETQYF.

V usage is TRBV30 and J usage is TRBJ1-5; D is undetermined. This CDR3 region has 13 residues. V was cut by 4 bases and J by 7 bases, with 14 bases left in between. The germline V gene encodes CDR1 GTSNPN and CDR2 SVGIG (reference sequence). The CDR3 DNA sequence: TGTGCCTGGATAGGTGAGAGGGCCCAGCCCCAGCATTTT. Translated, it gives CAWIGERAQPQHF.

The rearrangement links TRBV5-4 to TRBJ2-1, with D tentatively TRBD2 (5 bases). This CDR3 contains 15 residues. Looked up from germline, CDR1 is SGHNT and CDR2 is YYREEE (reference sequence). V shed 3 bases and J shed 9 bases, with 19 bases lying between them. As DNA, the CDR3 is TGTGCCAGCAGCTCAAAAGTTGGGGAGTTTAGTGAGCAGTTCTTC. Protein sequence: CASSSKVGEFSEQFF.

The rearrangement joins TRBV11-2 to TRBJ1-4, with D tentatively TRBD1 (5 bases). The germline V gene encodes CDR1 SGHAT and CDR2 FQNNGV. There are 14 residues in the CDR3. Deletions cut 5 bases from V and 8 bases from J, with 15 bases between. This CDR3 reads CASSRGREGEKLFF. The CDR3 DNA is TGTGCCAGCAGCAGGGGTAGGGAAGGAGAAAAACTGTTTTTT. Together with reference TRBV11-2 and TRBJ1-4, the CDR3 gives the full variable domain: EAGVAQSPRYKIIEKRQSVAFWCNPISGHATLYWYQQILGQGPKLLIQFQNNGVVDDSQLPKDRFSAERLKGVDSTLKIQPAKLEDSAVYLCASSRGREGEKLFFGSGTQLSVL.

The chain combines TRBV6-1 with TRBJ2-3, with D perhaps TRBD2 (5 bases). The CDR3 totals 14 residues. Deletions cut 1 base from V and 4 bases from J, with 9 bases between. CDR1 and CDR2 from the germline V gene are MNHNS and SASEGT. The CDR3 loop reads CASSEVLASDTQYF. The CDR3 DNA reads TGTGCCAGCAGTGAAGTCCTAGCTTCAGATACGCAGTATTTT.

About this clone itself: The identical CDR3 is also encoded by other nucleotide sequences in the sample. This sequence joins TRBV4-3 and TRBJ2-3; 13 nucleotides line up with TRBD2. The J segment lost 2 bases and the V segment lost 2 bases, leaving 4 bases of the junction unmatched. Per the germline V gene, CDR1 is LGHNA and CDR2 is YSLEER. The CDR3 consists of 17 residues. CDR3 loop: CASSQFGTSGTTDTQYF. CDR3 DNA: TGCGCCAGCAGCCAATTCGGGACTAGCGGGACCACAGATACGCAGTATTTT.

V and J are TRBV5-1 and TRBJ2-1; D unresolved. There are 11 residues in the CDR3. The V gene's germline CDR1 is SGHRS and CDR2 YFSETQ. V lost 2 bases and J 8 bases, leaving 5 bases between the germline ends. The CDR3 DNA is TGCGCCAGCAGCTTTTCGCATGAGCAGTTCTTC. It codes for CASSFSHEQFF.

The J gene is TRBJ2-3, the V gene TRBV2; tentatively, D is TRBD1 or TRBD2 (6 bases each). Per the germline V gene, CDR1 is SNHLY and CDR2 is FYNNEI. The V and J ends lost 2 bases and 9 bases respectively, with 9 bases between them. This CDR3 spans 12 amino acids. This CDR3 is CASSERGPTQYF. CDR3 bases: TGTGCCAGCAGTGAACGGGGGCCCACGCAGTATTTT.

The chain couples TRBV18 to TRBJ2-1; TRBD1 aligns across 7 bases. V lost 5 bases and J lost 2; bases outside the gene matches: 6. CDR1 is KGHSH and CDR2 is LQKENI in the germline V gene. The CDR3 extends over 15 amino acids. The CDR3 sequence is CASSSQTGTYNEQFF. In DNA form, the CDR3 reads TGTGCCAGCTCATCTCAGACAGGGACCTACAATGAGCAGTTCTTC.

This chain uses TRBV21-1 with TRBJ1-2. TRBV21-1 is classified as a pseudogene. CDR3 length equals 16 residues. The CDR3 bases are TGTGCCAGCAGCACTCGGTCCGCTCATTCGGAATATGGCTACACCTTC. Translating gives CASSTRSAHSEYGYTF.

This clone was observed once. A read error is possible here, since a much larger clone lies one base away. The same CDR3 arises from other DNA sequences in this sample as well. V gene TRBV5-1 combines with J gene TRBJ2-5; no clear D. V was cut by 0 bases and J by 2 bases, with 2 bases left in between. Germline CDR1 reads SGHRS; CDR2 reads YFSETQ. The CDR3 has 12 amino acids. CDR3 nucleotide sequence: TGCGCCAGCAGCTTGGAGCAAGAGACCCAGTACTTC. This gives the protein CASSLEQETQYF.

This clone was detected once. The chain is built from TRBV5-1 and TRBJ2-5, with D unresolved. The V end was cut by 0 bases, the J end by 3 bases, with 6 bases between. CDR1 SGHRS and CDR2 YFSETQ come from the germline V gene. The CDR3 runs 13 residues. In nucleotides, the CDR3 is TGCGCCAGCAGCTTGGTTGTTAAAGAGACCCAGTACTTC. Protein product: CASSLVVKETQYF. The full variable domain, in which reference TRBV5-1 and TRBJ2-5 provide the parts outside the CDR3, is KAGVTQTPRYLIKTRGQQVTLSCSPISGHRSVSWYQQTPGQGLQFLFEYFSETQRNKGNFPGRFSGRQFSNSRSEMNVSTLELGDSALYLCASSLVVKETQYFGPGTRLLVL.

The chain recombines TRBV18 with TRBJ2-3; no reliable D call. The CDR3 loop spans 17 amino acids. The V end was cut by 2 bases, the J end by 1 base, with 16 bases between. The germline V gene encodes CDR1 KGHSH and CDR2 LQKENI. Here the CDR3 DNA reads TGTGCCAGCTCACCAAGTCAACCTCATGCAGGCACAGATACGCAGTATTTT. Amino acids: CASSPSQPHAGTDTQYF.

The CDR3: CASSGTGLAHSYNEQFF. The CDR3 DNA reads as TGTGCCAGCAGCGGGACGGGACTAGCGCATTCCTACAATGAGCAGTTCTTC. The rearrangement uses TRBV5-8 and TRBJ2-1; 10 positions agree with TRBD2. Germline loops: CDR1 SGHTS, CDR2 YDEGEE. The J segment lost 1 base and the V segment lost 4 bases, leaving 8 bases of the junction unmatched. The CDR3 runs 17 residues.